This TCR beta chain originates from a study of T cell repertoires in cytomegalovirus infection. Looking at the study overall: Well-studied HLA-B-restricted CMV epitopes were used in the study alongside recently identified HLA-C-restricted ones. Shared public TCR beta signatures pointed to both CMV infection and a matching HLA type.

Overall study results and limits: In two of eight donors, the top clonotype was HLA-C-restricted CMV-specific. Using cumulative public TCR beta family frequency, the authors identified those who carried CMV together with the relevant HLA.

V lost 2 bases, J lost 5 bases, and 9 bases stayed unmatched. CDR1 and CDR2 from the germline V gene are SNHLY and FYNNEI. CDR3 length: 16 residues. Concerning this clonotype: Its specificity is not known.

TCRdb reprocessed the reads via MiXCR and lists one record per CDR3 protein. Of about 740,000 distinct CDR3 sequences in the sample, approximately 33% were seen once. The TCR originated in a human donor in good health (CMV status not recorded). Some clones in this sample may be carry-over from other donors' samples. This chain connects TRBV2 to TRBJ1-2, with 9 bases identical to TRBD1. Material: cultured PBMCs, obtained from culture after CMV antigen stimulation. The CDR3 DNA is TGTGCCAGCAGTGAATATAGGACAGGGGTCGAGTATGGCTACACCTTC. This sequence encodes CASSEYRTGVEYGYTF.